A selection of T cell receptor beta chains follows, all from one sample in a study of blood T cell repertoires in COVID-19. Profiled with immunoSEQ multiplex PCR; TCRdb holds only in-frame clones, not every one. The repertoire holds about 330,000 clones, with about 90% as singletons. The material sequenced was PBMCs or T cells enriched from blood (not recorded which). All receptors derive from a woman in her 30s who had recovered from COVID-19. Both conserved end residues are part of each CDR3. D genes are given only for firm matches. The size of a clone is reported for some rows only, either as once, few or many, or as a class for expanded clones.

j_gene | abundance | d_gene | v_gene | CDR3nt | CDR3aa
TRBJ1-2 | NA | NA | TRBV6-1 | TGTGCCAGCAGTGAATCGGGGGGTCTTGGCTACACCTTC | CASSESGGLGYTF
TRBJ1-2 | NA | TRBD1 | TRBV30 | TGTGCCTGGAGTCGGGACAGCACGGGTGGCTACACCTTC | CAWSRDSTGGYTF
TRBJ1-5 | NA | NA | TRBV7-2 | TGTGCCAGCAGCTTACGCCGGGTTCCCAGGGGCAATCAGCCCCAGCATTTT | CASSLRRVPRGNQPQHF
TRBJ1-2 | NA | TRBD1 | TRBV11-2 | TGTGCCAGCAGCCCCGGACAGGGGGGCTATGGCTACACCTTC | CASSPGQGGYGYTF
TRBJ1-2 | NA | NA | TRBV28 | TGTGTCAGCAGCACGGGTAACTATGGCTACACCTTC | CVSSTGNYGYTF
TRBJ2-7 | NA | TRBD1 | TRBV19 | TGTGCCAGTAGTCTCCTGGACAGGGCATCCGAGCAGTACTTC | CASSLLDRASEQYF
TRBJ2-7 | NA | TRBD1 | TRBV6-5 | TGTGCCAGCAGTTACTCCCGGACAGGGAACGAGCAGTACTTC | CASSYSRTGNEQYF
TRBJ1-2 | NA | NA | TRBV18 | TGTGCCAGCTCACAAAACCGGGGGGTTATTGACTATGGCTACACCTTC | CASSQNRGVIDYGYTF
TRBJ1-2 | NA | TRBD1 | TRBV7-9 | TGTGCCAGCAGGGATCGTACCGGGACAGGGGGTGGCTACACCTTC | CASRDRTGTGGGYTF
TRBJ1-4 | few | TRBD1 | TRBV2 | TGTGCCAGCAGTGCCAGGGGGCGCGCGGCTAATGAAAAACTGTTTTTT | CASSARGRAANEKLFF
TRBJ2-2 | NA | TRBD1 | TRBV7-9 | TGTGCCAGCAGCCTGGGACAGGGGGCGACCGGGGAGCTGTTTTTT | CASSLGQGATGELFF
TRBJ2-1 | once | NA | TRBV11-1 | TGTGCCAGCAGCTCTTCAGGGTGGGGTTCCTACAATGAGCAGTTCTTC | CASSSSGWGSYNEQFF
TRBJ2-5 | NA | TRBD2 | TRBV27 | TGTGCCAGCAGTAGACGGACTAGCGGGGGGGTGGCGACCCAGTACTTC | CASSRRTSGGVATQYF
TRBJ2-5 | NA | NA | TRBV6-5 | TGTGCCAGCAGTTACTCGGGGGGGCCAGAGACCCAGTACTTC | CASSYSGGPETQYF
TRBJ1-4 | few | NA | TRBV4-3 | TGCGCCAGCAGCCTCCGACAGGATCGTTGGGAAAAACTGTTTTTT | CASSLRQDRWEKLFF
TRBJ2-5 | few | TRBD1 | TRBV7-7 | TGTGCCAGCAGCCGCGAGACAGGGGCCTCAGAGACCCAGTACTTC | CASSRETGASETQYF
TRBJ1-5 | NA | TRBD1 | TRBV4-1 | TGCGCCAGCAGCCAAGACCAGGGGGAGGGCAATCAGCCCCAGCATTTT | CASSQDQGEGNQPQHF
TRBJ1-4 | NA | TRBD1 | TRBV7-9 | TGTGCCAGCAGCTCCCCGCCGACAGGGCATGAAAAACTGTTTTTT | CASSSPPTGHEKLFF
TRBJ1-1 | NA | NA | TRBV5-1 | TGCGCCAGCAGCGGCTACAGCCTTGAAGCTTTCTTT | CASSGYSLEAFF
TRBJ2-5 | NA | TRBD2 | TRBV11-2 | TGTGCCAGCAGCTTATTACGCGGACTAGCTACCCAAGAGACCCAGTACTTC | CASSLLRGLATQETQYF
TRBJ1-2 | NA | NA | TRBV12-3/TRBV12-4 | TGTGCCAGCCATAAAGGCCAGGGCCATGGCTACACCTTC | CASHKGQGHGYTF
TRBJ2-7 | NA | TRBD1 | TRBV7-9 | TGTGCCAGCAGCTTAAATAACAGGGGAGCCGAGCAGTACTTC | CASSLNNRGAEQYF
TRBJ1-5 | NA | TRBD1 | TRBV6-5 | TGTGCCAGCAGTTATGACAGGGAGGATCAGCCCCAGCATTTT | CASSYDREDQPQHF
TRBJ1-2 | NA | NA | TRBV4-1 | TGCGCCAGCAGCGACTCCCCGATCCTTAACTATGGCTACACCTTC | CASSDSPILNYGYTF
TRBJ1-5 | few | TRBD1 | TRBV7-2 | TGTGCCAGCAGCTTAGGCGCGGGACAGGGTTTTCGGGCCCAGCATTTT | CASSLGAGQGFRAQHF
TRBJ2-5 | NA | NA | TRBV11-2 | TGTGCCAGCAGCTCCTGGACAACCCTTAAAGAGACCCAGTACTTC | CASSSWTTLKETQYF
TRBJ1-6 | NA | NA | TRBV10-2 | TGCGCCAGCAGAGGACAGACTAATTCACCCCTCCACTTT | CASRGQTNSPLHF
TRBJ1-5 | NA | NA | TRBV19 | TGTGCCAGTAGTATAGTCCCAGGGGCCATCAATCAGCCCCAGCATTTT | CASSIVPGAINQPQHF
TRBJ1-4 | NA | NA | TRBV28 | TGTGCCAGCAGTTTATCAGGTGCGAATGAAAAACTGTTTTTT | CASSLSGANEKLFF
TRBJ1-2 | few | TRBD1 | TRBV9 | TGTGCCAGCAGCGCTAGAGGGACAGGGTCCTATGGCTACACCTTC | CASSARGTGSYGYTF
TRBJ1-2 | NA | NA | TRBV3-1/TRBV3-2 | TGTGCCAGCAATTACGGGGGTAATAATGGCTACACCTTC | CASNYGGNNGYTF
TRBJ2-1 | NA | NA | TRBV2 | TGTGCCAGCAGTGAACGGCGGGGTGGATACAATGAGCAGTTCTTC | CASSERRGGYNEQFF
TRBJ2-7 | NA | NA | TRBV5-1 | TGCGCCAGCAGCCCGGACAGTAGGCAGTACTTC | CASSPDSRQYF
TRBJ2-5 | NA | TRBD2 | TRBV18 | TGTGCCAGCTCACCGCGAAGCGGGGGGGATGAAGAGACCCAGTACTTC | CASSPRSGGDEETQYF
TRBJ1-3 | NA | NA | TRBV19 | TGTGCCAGTAGTACGACAGATCTCTCTGGAAACACCATATATTTT | CASSTTDLSGNTIYF
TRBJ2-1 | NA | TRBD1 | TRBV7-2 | TGTGCCAGCAGCTATCAGACAGGGGGTGGCTTGGGTGAGCAGTTCTTC | CASSYQTGGGLGEQFF
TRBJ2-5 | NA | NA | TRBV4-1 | TGCGCCAGCAGCCAAGAGGGCAGGTTAGAGACCCAGTACTTC | CASSQEGRLETQYF
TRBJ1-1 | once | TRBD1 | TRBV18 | TGTGCCAGCTCACCCCCGGGACAGGGGCTTTCTAACGCTGAAGCTTTCTTT | CASSPPGQGLSNAEAFF
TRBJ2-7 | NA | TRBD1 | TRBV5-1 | TGCGCCAGCAGCTTGGGGGCAGGGGGCGTCTACGAGCAGTACTTC | CASSLGAGGVYEQYF
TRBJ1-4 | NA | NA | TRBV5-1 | TGCGCCAGCAGCTGGACAGAGCGTACTAATGAAAAACTGTTTTTT | CASSWTERTNEKLFF
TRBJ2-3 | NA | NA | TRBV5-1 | TGCGCCAGCAGCTTGGCCTTGGATACGCAGTATTTT | CASSLALDTQYF
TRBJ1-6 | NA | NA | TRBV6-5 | TGTGCCAGCAGTCACGATGGCTTGGCGGGCTCACCCCTCCACTTT | CASSHDGLAGSPLHF
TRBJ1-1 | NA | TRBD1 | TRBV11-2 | TGTGCCAGCAGCGCTATTGACAGGGGGCTACAAGCTTTCTTT | CASSAIDRGLQAFF